The rows below give T cell receptor beta chains drawn from one sample of a study of post-analysis software for immune sequencing data. Each CDR3 protein is one row after TCRdb ran MiXCR on the PCR reads. The sample holds 650,000 to 900,000 distinct CDR3 sequences, 40% to 55% seen once. Sequenced sample: blood. These receptors were taken from a girl between 5 and 17 years old with multiple sclerosis. Each CDR3 is given with its conserved first and last residue. The D gene is left open where the match is weak. Size is stated for part of the rows, as once, few or many counts, or as a class when the clone is expanded.

TRBV24-1	once	.	TRBJ2-4	TGTGCCACCAGTGATAACCGGGAGACGTACTTC	CATSDNRETYF
TRBV28	few	.	TRBJ2-3	TGTGCCAGCAGTCCTGCCTGGCGGGCGCTCACAGATACGCAGTATTTT	CASSPAWRALTDTQYF
TRBV12-3/TRBV12-4	.	.	TRBJ1-5	TGTGCCAGCAGTTTTGATGCAAGTCAGCCCCAGCATTTT	CASSFDASQPQHF
TRBV27	.	TRBD2	TRBJ2-5	TGTGCCAGCAGTTTAATAGCGGGAGGGGTTTACAATGAGCAGTACTTC	CASSLIAGGVYNEQYF
TRBV7-9	.	.	TRBJ2-5	TGTGCCAGCAGCTCCCCGGCGGCTAGGGGGTTTCAGGAGACCCAGTACTTC	CASSSPAARGFQETQYF
TRBV29-1	.	.	TRBJ2-7	TGCAGCGGGCTGGGTATGAACGAGCAGTACTTC	CSGLGMNEQYF
TRBV5-1	few	.	TRBJ2-5	TGCGCCAGCAGCTTGGCAAACGGACTTCCAGAGACCCAGTACTTC	CASSLANGLPETQYF
TRBV6-1	once	.	TRBJ1-6	TGTGCCGGCAGTGTGGGAGACGGTAGACCCCTCCACTTT	CAGSVGDGRPLHF
TRBV29-1	few	.	TRBJ2-7	TGCAGCGTGCTTGACAGCCCCTACGAGCAGTACTTC	CSVLDSPYEQYF
TRBV7-9	once	.	TRBJ2-2	TGTGCCAGCAGCTACCTGAAGAATACCGGGGAGCTGTTTTTT	CASSYLKNTGELFF
TRBV12-3/TRBV12-4	few	TRBD1	TRBJ2-6	TGTGCCAGCAGTGCCCCGGGACAGGGCCTCACTGGGGCCAACGTCCTGACTTTC	CASSAPGQGLTGANVLTF
TRBV10-3	few	.	TRBJ1-1	TGTGCCATCAGTCAACAGGAGGGGACTGAAGCTTTCTTT	CAISQQEGTEAFF
TRBV4-2	.	TRBD1	TRBJ2-5	TGTGCCAGCAGCCAAGACTGGGACAGGGAAATGACCCAGTACTTC	CASSQDWDREMTQYF
TRBV7-9	.	TRBD1	TRBJ2-4	TGTGCCAGCAGCTCGCTACCCGGGACAGATATACTAGCCAAAAACATTCAGTACTTC	CASSSLPGTDILAKNIQYF
TRBV6-5	few	.	TRBJ2-7	TGTGCCAGCAGTTCCTCCGCGGGACACCACTACGAGCAGTACTTC	CASSSSAGHHYEQYF
TRBV29-1	few	TRBD1	TRBJ1-2	TGCAGCGTTGGTCCGACAGGGGGGGTTGGCTACACCTTC	CSVGPTGGVGYTF
TRBV7-2	.	.	TRBJ2-1	TGTGCCAGCAGCTTAGAGACGCTCGCTGAGCAGTTCTTC	CASSLETLAEQFF